Following are 25 T cell receptor beta chains from one sample sequenced in a study of cytomegalovirus exposure and HLA in healthy donors. Use of 60 Vbeta and 13 Jbeta primers characterized the PCR. The protocol was immunoSEQ multiplex PCR, while the TCRdb copy is restricted to in-frame clones and leaves out a portion. The table includes 95,000 to 100,000 clones, about four fifths detected once. Sequencing used PBMCs. Every receptor here comes from a woman in her thirties or forties in good health and CMV-seronegative.

As concerns this clone: An end of the junction differs from the germline gene, which may be a read error. The chain uses TRBV7-9 and TRBJ2-7, with D perhaps TRBD2 (7 bases). This CDR3 is built from 12 residues. CDR1 and CDR2 from the germline V gene are SEHNR and FQNEAQ (reference sequence). The CDR3 loop is CSSSLGGGEQYF. As DNA, the CDR3 is TGTTCCAGCAGCTTAGGGGGGGGCGAGCAGTACTTC.

This clone was counted a few times. The chain links TRBV10-1 to TRBJ2-2; possible D gene TRBD1, 6 bases. Germline assignment: CDR1 WNHNN and CDR2 SYGVQD (reference sequence). V was cut by 2 bases and J by 5 bases, with 6 bases left in between. This CDR3 has 13 residues. This chain's CDR3 is CASSERGTGELFF. The CDR3 region has the DNA TGCGCCAGCAGTGAGAGGGGGACCGGGGAGCTGTTTTTT.

The chain uses TRBV7-2 and TRBJ1-2; D might be TRBD1 (5 bases). CDR1 SGHTA and CDR2 FQGNSA come from the germline V gene. With 0 bases removed from V and 10 bases from J, the gap between germline ends came to 15 bases. The length of the CDR3 is 14 residues. The CDR3, as DNA: TGTGCCAGCAGCTTAGCCGGGGGACCGCGTTCCTACACCTTC. It is translated as CASSLAGGPRSYTF.

The genes are TRBV29-1 and TRBJ2-1; 15 nucleotides match TRBD2. CDR3 length equals 17 residues. Losses at the gene ends were 8 bases for V and 9 bases for J; bases not matched to a gene: 17. Germline V lookup: CDR1 SQVTM, CDR2 ANQGSEA. The CDR3 sequence is CSHRRAFGLAGGVEQFF. Written as DNA, the CDR3 is TGCAGCCATAGGCGGGCATTTGGACTAGCGGGAGGGGTTGAGCAGTTCTTC.

Points on this clone: One junction end disagrees with the germline gene, perhaps due to a read error. This chain uses TRBV7-9 with TRBJ2-7; the D gene is possibly TRBD2 (6 bases). Germline CDR1 and CDR2: SEHNR and FQNEAQ (reference sequence). The CDR3 length is 12 residues. The CDR3 sequence is CSSSPRGSEQYF. In DNA, the CDR3 is TGTTCCAGCAGCCCGCGGGGAAGCGAGCAGTACTTC.

The rearrangement links TRBV4-1 to TRBJ2-2; 11 bases match TRBD2. Trimming took 0 bases from V and 6 from J; bases not matched to a gene: 6. The CDR3 has 17 residues. Looked up from germline, CDR1 is MGHRA and CDR2 is YSYEKL. CDR3 sequence: CASSQDSLAGGAGELFF. The CDR3 nucleotides read TGCGCCAGCAGCCAAGATTCCCTAGCGGGAGGAGCCGGGGAGCTGTTTTTT.

The V gene is TRBV9, the J gene TRBJ2-2; 10 nucleotides match TRBD1. This CDR3 contains 16 residues. Losses at the gene ends were 3 bases for V and 2 bases for J; bases not matched to a gene: 4. Looked up from germline, CDR1 is SGDLS and CDR2 is YYNGEE. CDR3 DNA sequence: TGTGCCAGCAGCGCGGGACAGGGGTCTAACACCGGGGAGCTGTTTTTT. Protein product: CASSAGQGSNTGELFF.

Notes on this clone: At one boundary the junction diverges from the germline segment, which might be a read error. V and J are TRBV7-9 and TRBJ2-7, with TRBD2 identical over 13 bases. The length of the CDR3 is 16 residues. In germline, CDR1 is SEHNR, CDR2 FQNEAQ (reference sequence). The CDR3 is CSSSHRTSGSSYEQYF. The CDR3 DNA reads TGTTCCAGCAGCCATCGGACTAGCGGGAGCTCCTACGAGCAGTACTTC.

The chain couples TRBV28 to TRBJ1-4; tentative D call: TRBD1 (6 bases). Trimming stripped 6 bases from V and 7 bases from J, with 12 bases between. Germline CDR1 and CDR2: MDHEN and SYDVKM. CDR3 size: 13 residues. The CDR3 sequence is CASSGQSSEKLFF. The CDR3 bases are TGTGCCAGCAGCGGACAGTCAAGTGAAAAACTGTTTTTT.

This clone appeared a single time. The rearrangement joins TRBV30 to TRBJ2-5; 10 nucleotides line up with TRBD1. This CDR3 contains 14 residues. CDR1 and CDR2 (germline): GTSNPN, SVGIG (reference sequence). The V and J ends lost 4 bases and 4 bases, in that order; junction bases with no gene match: 6. This chain's CDR3 is CAWTRDRGGETQYF. CDR3 sequence (DNA): TGTGCCTGGACCCGGGACAGGGGTGGAGAGACCCAGTACTTC.

V is TRBV5-1 and J is TRBJ1-6; no reliable D call. V dropped 0 bases and J dropped 9 bases, with 10 bases sitting between them. This CDR3 has 14 amino acids. Germline V gene data show CDR1 as SGHRS and CDR2 as YFSETQ. CDR3 sequence (DNA): TGCGCCAGCAGCTTGGAATATACGGTTTCACCCCTCCACTTT. Protein product: CASSLEYTVSPLHF.

This chain links TRBV9 with TRBJ1-2; D perhaps matches TRBD1 (5 bases). V gave up 3 bases and J gave up 2 bases, with 20 bases separating them. CDR1 and CDR2 (germline): SGDLS, YYNGEE. The CDR3 has 17 amino acids. The CDR3 is CASSAARTIRVNYGYTF. For the CDR3, the DNA is TGTGCCAGCAGCGCCGCCCGAACCATCAGGGTCAACTATGGCTACACCTTC.

The V gene is TRBV28, the J gene TRBJ2-1, with 7 bases matching TRBD2. The V and J ends lost 3 bases and 4 bases, in that order; junction bases with no gene match: 9. The germline V gene encodes CDR1 MDHEN and CDR2 SYDVKM. This CDR3 is 16 amino acids long. As DNA, the CDR3 is TGTGCCAGCAGTTTCCCCGGGACTACCACATACAATGAGCAGTTCTTC. Translating gives CASSFPGTTTYNEQFF. Together with reference TRBV28 and TRBJ2-1, the CDR3 gives the full variable domain: DVKVTQSSRYLVKRTGEKVFLECVQDMDHENMFWYRQDPGLGLRLIYFSYDVKMKEKGDIPEGYSVSREKKERFSLILESASTNQTSMYLCASSFPGTTTYNEQFFGPGTRLTVL.

This clone turned up a few times. The V gene is TRBV7-9, the J gene TRBJ2-7, with a possible D match to TRBD1 (5 bases). V was clipped by 5 bases and J by 7 bases, with 9 bases between them. The CDR3 spans 11 residues. Germline CDR1 SEHNR, CDR2 FQNEAQ (reference sequence). The CDR3 coding sequence is TGTGCCAGCAGCCGATACAGGGAGCAGTACTTC. This translates into CASSRYREQYF. The full variable domain, its missing parts supplied by reference TRBV7-9 and TRBJ2-7, is DTGVSQNPRHKITKRGQNVTFRCDPISEHNRLYWYRQTLGQGPEFLTYFQNEAQLEKSRLLSDRFSAERPKGSFSTLEIQRTEQGDSAMYLCASSRYREQYFGPGTRLTVT.

V gene TRBV19 combines with J gene TRBJ2-7, with 9 bases matching TRBD2. Per the germline V gene, CDR1 is LNHDA and CDR2 is SQIVND (reference sequence). This CDR3 is built from 15 residues. Trimming cost V 5 bases and J 3 bases; bases outside gene matches: 8. The chain's CDR3 is CASSLRHSGGYEQYF. Here the CDR3 DNA reads TGTGCCAGTAGTCTCCGCCATAGCGGGGGCTACGAGCAGTACTTC.

The chain employs TRBV11-3 and TRBJ2-3; 7 nucleotides line up with TRBD2. Trimming took 5 bases from V and 5 from J; bases not matched to a gene: 1. The CDR3 sequence is 12 residues long. CDR1 SGHNT and CDR2 YENEEA come from the germline V gene. The chain's CDR3 is CASSPGGDTQYF. CDR3 coding DNA: TGTGCCAGCAGCCCGGGAGGAGATACGCAGTATTTT.

V and J are TRBV27 and TRBJ1-6; D may be TRBD1 (5 bases). V lost 6 bases to trimming and J lost 6 bases, with 12 bases between them. The CDR3 sequence is 14 residues long. Germline V lookup: CDR1 MNHEY, CDR2 SMNVEV (reference sequence). The CDR3 loop reads CASSPGGANSPLHF. CDR3 bases: TGTGCCAGCAGCCCCGGAGGGGCTAATTCACCCCTCCACTTT.

The chain couples TRBV28 to TRBJ2-1; 15 bases match TRBD2. CDR1 is MDHEN and CDR2 is SYDVKM in the germline V gene. The CDR3 spans 20 residues. Germline trimming cut 1 base from V and 7 bases from J; bases unmatched to any gene: 14. CDR3 coding DNA: TGTGCCAGCAGTTTATCTGGCCGGACTAGCGGGAGGGCCATGGAGAATGAGCAGTTCTTC. Translating it yields CASSLSGRTSGRAMENEQFF.

The chain couples TRBV2 to TRBJ1-1, with a weak D call TRBD1 (5 bases). The CDR3 covers 14 residues. CDR1 and CDR2 (germline): SNHLY, FYNNEI. The germline V and J ends were trimmed by 7 bases and 12 bases, with 24 bases remaining between them. The CDR3 loop is CASTPYRGLEGTFF. As DNA, the CDR3 is TGTGCCAGCACCCCTTACCGGGGACTCGAAGGAACTTTCTTT.

This clone was counted only a few times. V usage is TRBV27 and J usage is TRBJ2-1; 7 bases fit TRBD2. The junction had 5 bases not matched to a gene; V was cut back by 6 bases and J by 0 bases. There are 15 residues in the CDR3. Germline CDR1 and CDR2: MNHEY and SMNVEV (reference sequence). The CDR3 loop reads CASRIGGSSYNEQFF. Written as DNA, the CDR3 is TGTGCCAGCAGAATCGGGGGGAGCTCCTACAATGAGCAGTTCTTC.

Only a few counts were recorded for this clone. This chain uses TRBV18 with TRBJ2-5; the D is unclear. Trimming shortened V by 0 bases and J by 4 bases, and 9 bases separated the two germline ends. The CDR3 length is 14 residues. Germline values: CDR1 KGHSH, CDR2 LQKENI. DNA of the CDR3: TGTGCCAGCTCACCACCGGTCGCCAGAGAGACCCAGTACTTC. This gives the protein CASSPPVARETQYF.

V gene TRBV18 combines with J gene TRBJ2-7; 9 bases map to TRBD1. The trim removed 2 bases at V and 4 bases at J, leaving 9 bases unmatched. Germline CDR1 and CDR2: KGHSH and LQKENI. The CDR3 has 16 amino acids. The CDR3 is CASSPARDREGYEQYF. DNA of the CDR3: TGTGCCAGCTCACCAGCTCGGGACAGGGAGGGTTACGAGCAGTACTTC.

V and J are TRBV7-2 and TRBJ2-7, with TRBD1 identical over 7 bases. The CDR3 loop spans 15 amino acids. Trimming took 4 bases from V and 6 from J; bases not matched to a gene: 12. From germline, CDR1 is SGHTA and CDR2 FQGNSA. Here the CDR3 DNA reads TGTGCCAGCAGCTCTTTGGGACAGTCAATAGGCGAGCAGTACTTC. It encodes CASSSLGQSIGEQYF. Full variable domain (missing parts from reference TRBV7-2 and TRBJ2-7): GAGVSQSPSNKVTEKGKDVELRCDPISGHTALYWYRQSLGQGLEFLIYFQGNSAPDKSGLPSDRFSAERTGGSVSTLTIQRTQQEDSAVYLCASSSLGQSIGEQYFGPGTRLTVT.

This clone was detected only a few times. The J gene is TRBJ2-1, the V gene TRBV10-1; unclear D gene. This CDR3 spans 16 amino acids. Germline V CDR1 and CDR2: WNHNN, SYGVQD (reference sequence). Deletions cut 7 bases from V and 0 bases from J, with 16 bases between. The CDR3 spells CASTLCSPSSYNEQFF. The CDR3, as DNA: TGCGCCAGCACTCTGTGTAGCCCGAGCTCCTACAATGAGCAGTTCTTC.

The rearrangement joins TRBV29-1 to TRBJ2-1; 10 nucleotides match TRBD2. The junction had 9 bases not matched to a gene; V was cut back by 6 bases and J by 4 bases. Germline V gene lookup returns CDR1 SQVTM and CDR2 ANQGSEA. CDR3 length: 15 amino acids. CDR3 in DNA: TGCAGCGTGGAATTAGCGGGGGGACGATACAATGAGCAGTTCTTC. Its translation: CSVELAGGRYNEQFF.